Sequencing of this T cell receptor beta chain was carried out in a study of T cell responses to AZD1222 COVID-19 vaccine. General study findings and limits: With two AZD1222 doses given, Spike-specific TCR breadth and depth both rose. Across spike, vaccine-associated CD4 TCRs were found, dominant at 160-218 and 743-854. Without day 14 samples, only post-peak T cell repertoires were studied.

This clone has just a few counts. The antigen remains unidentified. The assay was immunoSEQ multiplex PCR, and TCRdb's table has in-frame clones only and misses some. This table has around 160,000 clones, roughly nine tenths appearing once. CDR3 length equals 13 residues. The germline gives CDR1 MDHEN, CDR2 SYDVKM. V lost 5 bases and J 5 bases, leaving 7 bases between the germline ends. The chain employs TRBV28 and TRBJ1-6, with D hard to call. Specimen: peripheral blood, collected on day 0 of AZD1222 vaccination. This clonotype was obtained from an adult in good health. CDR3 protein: CASSGRHNSPLHF. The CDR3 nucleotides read TGTGCCAGCAGTGGCCGTCATAATTCACCCCTCCACTTT.